This entry features one TCR beta chain sequence. What it binds is not known. This CDR3 has 13 residues. Between the trimmed V and J ends, which lost 4 bases and 4 bases, there was a span of 11 bases. Germline-derived CDR1 and CDR2 are SGHRS and YFSETQ. The entry originates in a study of cytomegalovirus exposure and HLA in healthy donors. Overall study results and limits: Among donors in an Asian-associated ancestry cluster, a later analysis reportedly found fewer N-insertions than the approximately 670-donor mean. A list of 164 TCR beta chains associated with cytomegalovirus was given.

Use of 60 Vbeta and 13 Jbeta primers characterized the PCR. Measured with immunoSEQ multiplex PCR; TCRdb has only the in-frame clones, and not every one. The profile shows some 60,000 clones, approximately 80% of them singletons. Healthy bone marrow donors made up the donor group. No record exists of this donor's CMV serostatus. The chain carries TRBV5-1 and TRBJ2-5; no clear D. Sequencing used PBMCs. This TCR was recovered from a human donor in good health. This CDR3 reads CASSRRLRETQYF. In DNA form, the CDR3 reads TGCGCCAGCAGCCGTCGGTTGAGAGAGACCCAGTACTTC.